Listed below are T cell receptor beta chains from one sample, sequenced in a study of graft-versus-host responses after intestinal transplantation. TCRdb's copy holds only in-frame clones and misses some; the assay was immunoSEQ multiplex PCR. Of about 6,400 clones listed, 80% to 90% are singletons. Source: ileum tissue, taken 307 days after intestinal transplant. The receptor set was obtained from a human patient who received an intestinal transplant, so some T cells may come from the graft donor. The CDR3 runs from the conserved cysteine through the conserved F or W. Clone size is given for some rows only: seen once, a few or many times, or a class if the clone is expanded.

abundance	len	v_gene	CDR3aa
NA	15	TRBV10-2	CASSESDRWQETQYF
NA	13	TRBV7-3	CASSSQGADTQYF
NA	14	TRBV10-1	CASSEDRAKNIQYF
NA	13	TRBV5-1	CASSPRAYNEQFF
few	14	TRBV10-3	CAISDSHSNQPQHF
NA	14	TRBV11-3	CASSLDIRAYEQYF
NA	15	TRBV25-1	CASTPFGGGWTEAFF
NA	15	TRBV4-1	CASSQDLGFSYGYTF
NA	16	TRBV10-2	CASSEPFRRLVETQYF
NA	15	TRBV7-3	CASSPRGQANTEAFF
large	16	TRBV6-4	CASSLQAGTNTGELFF
NA	15	TRBV21-1	CASSKARISNQPQHF
NA	14	TRBV21-1	CASSKAGGPDTQYF
NA	13	TRBV9	CASTLTPGNTIYF
NA	16	TRBV7-9	CASSLARGASYNEQFF
NA	16	TRBV6-1	CASSELSGRQPYEQYF
NA	12	TRBV7-4	CASSFRTDTQYF
NA	13	TRBV7-3	CASSLRGGLEQYF
NA	15	TRBV13	CASSPENANTGELFF
NA	16	TRBV4-1	CASSQTPMTGMNEQYF
NA	16	TRBV7-2	CASSLDGVGGANVLTF
NA	14	TRBV4-1	CASRPPPSRQCHTF
once	14	TRBV2	CASSESALRAEAFF
NA	13	TRBV7-9	CASSGRPNQPQHF
NA	14	TRBV12-2	CASRFWVPNEKLFF
NA	11	TRBV28	CASSLHGGYTF
NA	12	TRBV2	CASSLTVTEAFF
NA	14	TRBV7-3	CASSLTAGGMEQYF
NA	14	TRBV16	CASSQSDRGDEAFF
few	17	TRBV5-1	CASSELAGDWGTDTQYF
NA	16	TRBV5-4	CASSLLLTSSHNEQFF
NA	14	TRBV2	CASTGRGQRLEQYF
NA	9	TRBV5-1	CASSLGDTF
NA	17	TRBV27	CASSTNRASGISDTQYF
NA	14	TRBV6-1	CASSDDRGRHGYTF
NA	16	TRBV6-5	CASSYRPGDGVSNLHF
NA	13	TRBV18	CASSENRDSPLHF
NA	13	TRBV5-3	CARSEGPNYGYTF
NA	14	TRBV6-5	CASSYSSNPGELFF
NA	12	TRBV19	CASIRDSYEQYF
NA	14	TRBV6-4	CASSEGGTTDTQYF
NA	18	TRBV30	CAWSVPLAGEAPQETQYF
NA	12	TRBV2	CASSEIDNEQFF
NA	10	TRBV29-1	CSVDTDTQYF
NA	16	TRBV7-9	CASSSYYRNGSYEQYF
NA	14	TRBV18	CASSPRWTGQGYTF
NA	14	TRBV7-9	CASSSYTGDTEAFF
NA	15	TRBV6-5	CASSYRLAGAGEQYF
large	12	TRBV6-1	CASAWDAGPLHF
NA	15	TRBV5-5	CASSLARVFNYGYTF
NA	16	TRBV12-5	CASGLTGLASSYEQYF